These 25 T cell receptor beta chains came from one sample sequenced in a study of CD8+CD57+ T cells in acquired aplastic anemia. CDR3 and TCR beta VDJ profiling relied on a genomic DNA template. TCRdb processed the reads anew with MiXCR; each CDR3 protein has one entry. This sample carries some 240,000 distinct CDR3 sequences, 30% to 40% of them seen once, and the ten largest clones take roughly 1.1%. The source material was sorted CD4+, CD8+, or CD8+CD57+ T cells (not recorded which) from PBMCs. All receptors come from a human donor in good health, serving as a control.

This clonotype was seen repeatedly, ten times or more. The V call is TRBV19, the J call TRBJ1-2, with TRBD1 matching over 8 bases. The CDR3 runs 15 residues. The germline gives CDR1 LNHDA, CDR2 SQIVND (reference sequence). J gave up 4 bases and V 6 bases, and 10 bases lay outside the gene matches. In nucleotides, the CDR3 is TGTGCCAGTAGGGTTTCCGGGACAGGAATCTATGGCTACACCTTC. It specifies CASRVSGTGIYGYTF.

The CDR3 coding sequence is TGCGCCAGCAGTGAGAGCCAGATAAGGACTGAAGCTTTCTTT. Translating gives CASSESQIRTEAFF. V is TRBV10-1 and J is TRBJ1-1, with no clear D. Trimming took 2 bases from V and 5 from J, leaving 12 bases between them. This CDR3 region has 14 residues. Per the germline V gene, CDR1 is WNHNN and CDR2 is SYGVQD (reference sequence).

This clonotype has just a few counts. V is TRBV12-3 or TRBV12-4 and J is TRBJ1-1; 8 bases map to TRBD1. This CDR3 has 13 amino acids. Trimming cost V 7 bases and J 8 bases; bases outside gene matches: 9. The CDR3 region is CASKLDRGAEAFF. CDR3 coding DNA: TGTGCCAGCAAATTAGACAGGGGCGCCGAAGCTTTCTTT.

This chain connects TRBV19 to TRBJ1-1, with 9 nucleotides matching TRBD1. V gave up 6 bases and J gave up 5 bases; unmatched junction bases: 10. This CDR3 contains 15 residues. Germline values: CDR1 LNHDA, CDR2 SQIVND (reference sequence). The CDR3 reads CASSSRSGTGTEAFF. As DNA, the CDR3 is TGTGCCAGTAGCAGCAGATCCGGGACAGGGACTGAAGCTTTCTTT.

J is TRBJ1-5 and V is TRBV20-1; 12 nucleotides match TRBD1. This CDR3 contains 17 residues. The J segment lost 6 bases and the V segment lost 2 bases, leaving 11 bases of the junction unmatched. The germline CDR1 and CDR2 sequences are DFQATT and SNEGSKA (reference sequence). The CDR3 nucleotides are TGCAGTGCTAGACATGCTACCGGGACAGGGGGCGGTCAGCCCCAGCATTTT. Encoded protein: CSARHATGTGGGQPQHF.

This clonotype came up many times. The V gene is TRBV7-8, the J gene TRBJ2-7; TRBD2 agrees at 9 bases. With 2 bases clipped from V and 2 bases from J, the junction kept 1 base outside the gene matches. The CDR3 has 14 amino acids. In germline, CDR1 is SGHVS, CDR2 FQNEAQ. Here the CDR3 reads CASSLRLAAYEQYF. The CDR3 bases are TGTGCCAGCAGCTTAAGACTAGCGGCCTACGAGCAGTACTTC.

The chain employs TRBV27 and TRBJ2-7, with unresolved D. Germline CDR1 and CDR2: MNHEY and SMNVEV (reference sequence). Trimming took 6 bases from V and 2 from J, leaving 11 bases between them. The CDR3 contains 13 residues. As DNA, the CDR3 is TGTGCCAGCAGCATTAGGAGAACCTACGAGCAGTACTTC. As protein: CASSIRRTYEQYF.

This clonotype has just a few counts. This chain connects TRBV27 to TRBJ2-7, with TRBD1 matching over 8 bases. The germline CDR1 and CDR2 sequences are MNHEY and SMNVEV (reference sequence). With 4 bases clipped from V and 5 bases from J, the junction kept 13 bases outside the gene matches. The CDR3 covers 16 residues. In DNA form, the CDR3 reads TGTGCCAGCAGTTCCATGATGTGGGGACAGGCCCACGAGCAGTACTTC. Translated, it gives CASSSMMWGQAHEQYF.

This chain links TRBV3-1 with TRBJ2-7; no clear D gene. The CDR3 has 14 residues. V was shortened by 1 base and J by 7 bases, with 14 bases between the two germline ends. Germline CDR1 LGHDT, CDR2 YNNKEL (reference sequence). CDR3 DNA: TGTGCCAGCAGCCAAGTTTCCCCCCCCGGTGAGCAGTACTTC. Amino acid sequence: CASSQVSPPGEQYF.

This clonotype was counted ten times or more. The DNA of the CDR3 is TGTGCCAGCACTGAGGCTCCCAGTAGGATAGAAGCTTTCTTT. Amino acid sequence: CASTEAPSRIEAFF. V usage is TRBV2 and J usage is TRBJ1-1; D is unclear. The germline V gene encodes CDR1 SNHLY and CDR2 FYNNEI. Trimming stripped 7 bases from V and 8 bases from J, with 20 bases between. This CDR3 contains 14 residues.

This clonotype was observed many times. V and J are TRBV5-1 and TRBJ1-1; D call uncertain. V lost 4 bases to trimming and J lost 3 bases, with 13 bases between them. This CDR3 has 14 amino acids. CDR1 is SGHRS and CDR2 is YFSETQ in the germline V gene. The CDR3 bases are TGCGCCAGCAGCATTGCCCCCCCGGACACTGAAGCTTTCTTT. Protein product: CASSIAPPDTEAFF.

The chain has TRBV25-1 and TRBJ2-7; TRBD2 is a possible D gene (5 bases). Germline-derived CDR1 and CDR2 are MGHDK and SYGVNS. V lost 5 bases and J lost 1, with 12 bases in between. This CDR3 contains 14 residues. This chain's CDR3 is CASSYPRDSYEQYF. The CDR3 DNA sequence: TGTGCCAGCAGTTACCCACGGGATTCCTACGAGCAGTACTTC.

V and J are TRBV12-3 or TRBV12-4 and TRBJ1-4; D gene unclear. CDR3 length: 18 amino acids. The ends were cut back, 2 bases at V and 2 bases at J, with 18 bases in the middle. This CDR3 is CASSLRWGPLVTNEKLFF. DNA for the CDR3: TGTGCCAGCAGTTTACGGTGGGGTCCCCTTGTGACTAATGAAAAACTGTTTTTT.

V gene TRBV2 combines with J gene TRBJ2-3; the match to TRBD2 covers 7 bases. CDR3 length: 16 residues. After removal of 6 bases from V and 11 bases from J, the junction contained 20 bases not matched to a gene. Germline V gene data show CDR1 as SNHLY and CDR2 as FYNNEI. CDR3 bases: TGTGCCAGCAGCTCGAGGGCGGGAGTGCTCTACAATGAGCAGTATTTT. Its protein product is CASSSRAGVLYNEQYF.

This chain uses TRBV7-4 with TRBJ2-7, with 11 nucleotides matching TRBD2. The CDR3 sequence is 15 residues long. V dropped 6 bases and J dropped 7; count of bases not matched to a gene: 11. Germline V gene data show CDR1 as SGHVT and CDR2 as SQSDAQ. The DNA of the CDR3 is TGTGCCAGCAGGGTGACTAGCGGGAACACCGGGGAGCAGTACTTC. This encodes CASRVTSGNTGEQYF. Based on the CDR3 plus reference TRBV7-4 and TRBJ2-7, the full variable domain is GAGVSQSPRYKVAKRGRDVALRCDSISGHVTLYWYRQTLGQGSEVLTYSQSDAQRDKSGRPSGRFSAERPERSVSTLKIQRTEQGDSAVYLCASRVTSGNTGEQYFGPGTRLTVT.

There are many counts of this clonotype. A junction boundary mismatches the germline segment, possibly from a read error. The V and J genes are TRBV4-1 and TRBJ1-6; D perhaps matches TRBD1 (5 bases). Germline V gene data show CDR1 as MGHRA and CDR2 as YSYEKL. CDR3 length: 15 amino acids. The CDR3 reads CASSQGVRLNSPLHF. Written as DNA, the CDR3 is TGCGCCAGCAGTCAAGGGGTACGGTTAAATTCACCCCTCCACTTT.

The CDR3 protein is CSARDLTGGDTEAFF. In DNA form, the CDR3 reads TGCAGTGCTAGAGATCTGACAGGGGGGGACACTGAAGCTTTCTTT. V and J are TRBV20-1 and TRBJ1-1; TRBD1 matches at 9 bases. The V segment lost 0 bases and the J segment 3 bases; nucleotides outside the gene matches: 5. CDR1 DFQATT and CDR2 SNEGSKA come from the germline V gene (reference sequence). This CDR3 is 15 amino acids long.

This clonotype was seen only a few times. The chain combines TRBV6-1 with TRBJ1-1; a weak D match, TRBD1 (5 bases). The CDR3 totals 16 residues. V dropped 5 bases and J dropped 1 base, with 17 bases sitting between them. Germline-derived CDR1 and CDR2 are MNHNS and SASEGT. In DNA, the CDR3 is TGTGCCAGCAGTAGACGGAGGGGAACTAAGAACACTGAAGCTTTCTTT. This codes for CASSRRRGTKNTEAFF.

The chain combines TRBV2 with TRBJ2-5, with D perhaps TRBD2 (6 bases). Trimming cost V 8 bases and J 9 bases, with 22 bases left between them. Germline V gene lookup returns CDR1 SNHLY and CDR2 FYNNEI. The CDR3 is 14 amino acids. The CDR3 is CASGSEGGNQPQYF. The CDR3, as DNA: TGTGCCAGCGGTTCGGAGGGAGGCAATCAGCCCCAGTACTTC.

This clonotype was seen repeatedly, ten times or more. This sequence joins TRBV29-1 and TRBJ2-1, with TRBD1 as a possible D gene (6 bases). Germline lookup yields CDR1 SQVTM and CDR2 ANQGSEA. The V gene lost 2 bases and the J gene lost 8 bases, with 13 bases spanning the gap. The CDR3 sequence is 13 residues long. CDR3 coding DNA: TGCAGCGTTGAACCCACCGCAGGGGATGAGCAGTTCTTC. Amino acids: CSVEPTAGDEQFF.

This clonotype was recorded at least ten times. V and J are TRBV19 and TRBJ1-2; 12 bases line up with TRBD1. V was pared by 5 bases and J by 8 bases, with 6 bases of the junction left unmatched. This CDR3 is built from 14 residues. Germline CDR1 reads LNHDA; CDR2 reads SQIVND (reference sequence). The CDR3 DNA is TGTGCCAGTAGTGTGGGGACAGGGGGCGGCGGCTACACCTTC. Protein sequence: CASSVGTGGGGYTF.

V gene TRBV25-1 combines with J gene TRBJ2-7; 10 positions match TRBD1. V shed 6 bases, J shed 5 bases, and the junction held 4 bases outside the gene matches. The germline V gene has CDR1 MGHDK and CDR2 SYGVNS. The length of the CDR3 is 13 residues. CDR3 in DNA: TGTGCCAGCAGCGGGACAGGGGACCACGAGCAGTACTTC. Protein product: CASSGTGDHEQYF.

As regards this clonotype: One base away lies a much larger clone, so this may be a sequencing read error. DNA for the CDR3: TGCGCCAGCAGCTTACCCTCTGGGCCCACTGAAGCTTCCTTT. This encodes CASSLPSGPTEASF. This rearrangement joins TRBV5-1 to TRBJ1-1, with no clear D. The CDR3 loop spans 14 amino acids. Germline V gene data show CDR1 as SGHRS and CDR2 as YFSETQ.

This clonotype was counted many times. This CDR3 reads CASSDGTSALNGETQYF. The CDR3, as DNA: TGTGCCAGCAGCGACGGGACATCTGCTTTGAATGGGGAGACCCAGTACTTC. The V gene is TRBV7-2, the J gene TRBJ2-5; possibly TRBD1 for D (6 bases). CDR3 length equals 17 residues. In germline, CDR1 is SGHTA, CDR2 FQGNSA. V shed 5 bases and J shed 5 bases, with 24 bases lying between them.

This clonotype has at least ten counts. The J gene is TRBJ1-2, the V gene TRBV6-5; no clear D gene. Trimming left V 0 bases short and J 5 bases short, with 10 bases between. The CDR3 is 14 residues long. The germline CDR1 and CDR2 sequences are MNHEY and SVGAGI. As DNA, the CDR3 is TGTGCCAGCAGTTACTCCGGGGTTCGATATGGCTACACCTTC. Its translation: CASSYSGVRYGYTF.